This T cell receptor beta chain was recovered during a study of CD8 T cells in ankylosing spondylitis. Regarding the study as a whole: Disease-linked clones were CD8+ and relatively rare in peripheral blood. What seemed typical of ankylosing spondylitis blood was a TCR beta motif built from several highly homologous variants. Significant enrichment of disease-linked clones was reportedly seen in matched ankylosing spondylitis synovial fluid.

To note about this clonotype: The antigen is unknown.

V lost 0 bases, J lost 2 bases, and 5 bases stayed unmatched. CDR1 is SGHRS and CDR2 is YFSETQ in the germline V gene. The length of the CDR3 is 16 residues. Libraries for TCR beta were made by quantitative 5'-RACE with molecular barcodes. One entry per CDR3 protein, called by TCRdb with MiXCR from the 5' RACE reads. This sample carries just under 550,000 distinct CDR3 sequences, roughly 12% of them seen once, and the ten largest clones take around 7%. The sequence derives from a male donor with ankylosing spondylitis. The sequenced sample consisted of blood, either unsorted or a sorted T cell fraction (not recorded which). The chain joins TRBV5-1 to TRBJ2-1, with 7 bases matching TRBD1. CDR3 bases: TGCGCCAGCAGCTTGGTCCGGACAGGTACCTACAATGAGCAGTTCTTC. This sequence encodes CASSLVRTGTYNEQFF.